The T cell receptor beta chain described here comes from a study of OX40 agonist ivuxolimab in advanced cancers. Study as a whole: The drug used for patients, ivuxolimab, was an agonistic anti-OX40 (CD134) antibody. General study results and limits: Clonal expansion was seen in CD4+ and CD8+ blood T cells by week 6 at 0.1 to 3.0 mg/kg. In the expanded peripheral T cells, antigen specificity was never determined.

At cycle 4 day 1, cycle 7 day 1, and baseline, blood was sampled. To note about this clone: Its antigen is unidentified.

Germline lookup yields CDR1 SGHVS and CDR2 FNYEAQ. V was cut by 0 bases and J by 0 bases, with 17 bases left in between. The CDR3 covers 18 residues. TCRdb keeps only in-frame clones here, not all; method: immunoSEQ multiplex PCR. This repertoire shows about 32,000 clones, roughly nine tenths found once; its top ten account for roughly 25%. This clonotype originated in an adult with an advanced solid tumor such as melanoma, head and neck, liver or kidney cancer. The chain joins TRBV7-6 to TRBJ1-1; possibly TRBD1 for D (6 bases). Sequenced material: CD4+ or CD8+ T cells sorted from blood, taken in a trial of the OX40 agonist ivuxolimab. CDR3 in amino acids: CASSLAPWEAGVNTEAFF. The CDR3 coding sequence is TGTGCCAGCAGCTTAGCCCCCTGGGAGGCAGGGGTGAACACTGAAGCTTTCTTT.